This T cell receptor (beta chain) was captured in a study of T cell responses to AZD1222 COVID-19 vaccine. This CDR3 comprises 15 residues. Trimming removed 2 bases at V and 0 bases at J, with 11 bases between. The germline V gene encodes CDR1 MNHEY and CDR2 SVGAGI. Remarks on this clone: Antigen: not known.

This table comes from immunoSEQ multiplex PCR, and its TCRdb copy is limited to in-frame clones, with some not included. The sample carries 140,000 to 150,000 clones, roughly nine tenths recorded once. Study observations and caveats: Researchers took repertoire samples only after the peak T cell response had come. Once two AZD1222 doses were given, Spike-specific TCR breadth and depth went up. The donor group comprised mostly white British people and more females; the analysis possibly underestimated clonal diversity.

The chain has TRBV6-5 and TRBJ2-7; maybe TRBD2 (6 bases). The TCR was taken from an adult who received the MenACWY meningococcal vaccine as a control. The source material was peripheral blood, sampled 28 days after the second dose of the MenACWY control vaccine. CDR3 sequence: CASSYGGMSSYEQYF. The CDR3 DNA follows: TGTGCCAGCAGTTACGGCGGGATGAGCTCCTACGAGCAGTACTTC.